This T cell receptor (beta chain) was obtained from a study of beta chain features in type 1 diabetes. Across the whole study: What patients shared with healthy donors was a similar profile of age, gender and cell yields.

About this clone itself: Its antigen remains unknown.

Study-level results: Reduced insertions and increased deletions marked VDJ junctions in type 1 diabetes patients. Moderate but significant shortening of TCRB CDR3s was recorded in all four CD4+ subsets from Type 1 diabetes patients.

Per donor, one heparinised blood draw averaged roughly 110 mL. Expressed TCRB transcripts were sequenced after all isolated RNA was converted to cDNA. Reads averaged approximately 920,000 for stem cell-like memory T cell samples. TCRdb's table, derived via immunoSEQ multiplex PCR, lists solely in-frame clones and lacks some. The table shows 25,000 to 30,000 clones, with 49% occurring only once. The sequencing sample was made of stem cell memory CD4+ T cells from blood. The source of this sequence is a man aged 25-45 years with type 1 diabetes.

The CDR3 region is CAWSVPYRGLNTEAFF. The DNA of the CDR3 is TGTGCCTGGAGTGTTCCCTACAGGGGACTTAACACTGAAGCTTTCTTT. The chain employs TRBV30 and TRBJ1-1, with 7 bases aligning to TRBD1. This CDR3 comprises 16 residues. After removal of 0 bases from V and 2 bases from J, the junction contained 9 bases not matched to a gene. Germline V lookup: CDR1 GTSNPN, CDR2 SVGIG (reference sequence).